The 15 T cell receptor beta chains presented below share a single source sample, sequenced in a study of identical twins (TCRdb year 2016). The library was generated by 5' RACE. Sequencing relied on an Illumina HiSeq 2000. TCRdb passed the public sequencing reads through fastp at Q25 and MiXCR, retaining productive beta sequences. Entries are consolidated by CDR3 protein sequence, retaining the most common genes and DNA. The sample table records over 250,000 distinct CDR3 sequences; roughly 10% of these occur just once. Roughly 7% of the sample is in the top ten clones. The same data also contributed to another study, on yellow fever vaccine responses in identical twins.

Sample: CD8+ T cells sorted from blood. All receptors come from a woman under 30 in good health.

The chain couples TRBV9 to TRBJ2-3, with 9 bases fitting TRBD2. CDR1 and CDR2 (germline): SGDLS, YYNGEE. The CDR3 extends over 16 amino acids. The ends lost 4 bases at V and 0 bases at J; junction bases unmatched: 6. The CDR3 DNA reads as TGTGCCAGCAGCCCCCCTAGCGGGGAAAGCACAGATACGCAGTATTTT. Translation gives CASSPPSGESTDTQYF. The variable domain in full, with the rest retrieved from reference TRBV9 and TRBJ2-3, is DSGVTQTPKHLITATGQRVTLRCSPRSGDLSVYWYQQSLDQGLQFLIQYYNGEERAKGNILERFSAQQFPDLHSELNLSSLELGDSALYFCASSPPSGESTDTQYFGPGTRLTVL.

This clonotype showed up just a few times. This chain joins TRBV3-1 and TRBJ2-7; maybe TRBD1 (6 bases). With 5 bases removed from V and 0 bases from J, the gap between germline ends came to 11 bases. Looked up from germline, CDR1 is LGHDT and CDR2 is YNNKEL (reference sequence). This CDR3 region has 14 residues. The DNA of the CDR3 is TGTGCCAGCAGCACAGGGATCGGCTCCTACGAGCAGTACTTC. Its protein is CASSTGIGSYEQYF.

This clonotype was counted between two and nine times. This chain joins TRBV11-2 and TRBJ1-3; D gene unclear. Per the germline V gene, CDR1 is SGHAT and CDR2 is FQNNGV. The V end lost 3 bases, the J end lost 0 bases, and 6 bases lay between the germline ends. The CDR3 spans 14 residues. The CDR3 spells CASSFGISGNTIYF. CDR3 coding DNA: TGTGCCAGCAGCTTTGGGATCTCTGGAAACACCATATATTTT.

The V and J genes are TRBV7-9 and TRBJ1-1; D possibly corresponds to TRBD1 (5 bases). V lost 5 bases, J lost 4 bases, and 11 bases lay in between. In germline, CDR1 is SEHNR, CDR2 FQNEAQ (reference sequence). The CDR3 covers 13 residues. CDR3 in amino acids: CASSGGGSTEAFF. In DNA, the CDR3 is TGTGCCAGCAGCGGGGGGGGGAGCACTGAAGCTTTCTTT.

There are many counts of this clonotype. The chain combines TRBV6-6 with TRBJ2-3, with D maybe TRBD2 (6 bases). V was pared by 2 bases and J by 6 bases, with 9 bases between. The CDR3 consists of 13 residues. CDR1 is MNHNY, CDR2 SVGAGI, per germline (reference sequence). The DNA for the CDR3 is TGTGCCAGCAGTTACACGCGGGGCGATACGCAGTATTTT. Amino acid sequence: CASSYTRGDTQYF.

This clonotype has a handful of counts. Written as DNA, the CDR3 is TGTGCCAGCAGTTCCTCTCTAGCGGTCTCCTACGAGCAGTACTTC. Translation gives CASSSSLAVSYEQYF. J is TRBJ2-7 and V is TRBV27; 7 bases align to TRBD2. The CDR3 extends over 15 amino acids. CDR1 is MNHEY and CDR2 is SMNVEV in the germline V gene (reference sequence). After removal of 4 bases from V and 0 bases from J, the junction contained 6 bases not matched to a gene.

This rearrangement joins TRBV29-1 to TRBJ2-1; 7 bases fit TRBD2. The CDR3 runs to 16 residues. The germline gives CDR1 SQVTM, CDR2 ANQGSEA. The V and J ends lost 4 bases and 7 bases, in that order; junction bases with no gene match: 16. The CDR3: CSVVSGRGELGNEQFF. For the CDR3, the DNA is TGCAGCGTTGTGTCGGGACGGGGGGAGCTGGGTAATGAGCAGTTCTTC.

This clonotype was counted only a few times. The J gene is TRBJ2-1, the V gene TRBV5-1, with unresolved D. The ends were cut back, 2 bases at V and 2 bases at J, with 11 bases in the middle. Per the germline V gene, CDR1 is SGHRS and CDR2 is YFSETQ. The CDR3 covers 15 residues. CDR3 sequence: CASSFSDQPYNEQFF. The CDR3 DNA follows: TGCGCCAGCAGCTTTTCGGACCAGCCCTACAATGAGCAGTTCTTC.

This clonotype was found many times. The chain couples TRBV9 to TRBJ2-7; 8 nucleotides line up with TRBD2. The V segment lost 0 bases and the J segment 2 bases; nucleotides outside the gene matches: 4. Germline V lookup: CDR1 SGDLS, CDR2 YYNGEE. The CDR3 extends over 15 amino acids. CDR3 DNA: TGTGCCAGCAGCGTAGGTAGCGGGGAGGCCTACGAGCAGTACTTC. Protein sequence: CASSVGSGEAYEQYF.

There are many counts of this clonotype. The rearrangement links TRBV7-9 to TRBJ2-2; 9 positions match TRBD2. The CDR3 is made up of 16 amino acids. The germline CDR1 and CDR2 sequences are SEHNR and FQNEAQ (reference sequence). The V gene end was trimmed by 0 bases and the J gene end by 7 bases; junction bases not matched to a gene: 6. DNA for the CDR3: TGTGCCAGCAGCTTAGCGTCGTCGCGGGAGGGCGGGGAGCTGTTTTTT. As protein: CASSLASSREGGELFF.

In DNA form, the CDR3 reads TGTGCCAGCAGCCGACGGGACAGGGGGCCTCCCGAGCAGTACTTC. Translation: CASSRRDRGPPEQYF. The chain links TRBV7-2 to TRBJ2-7, with 12 bases lining up with TRBD1. J lost 6 bases, V lost 5 bases, and 8 bases had no gene match. The CDR3 contains 15 residues. Germline CDR1 SGHTA, CDR2 FQGNSA.

This clonotype was recorded at least ten times. The chain carries TRBV7-2 and TRBJ2-7; tentatively, D is TRBD2 (5 bases). Per germline, CDR1 SGHTA and CDR2 FQGNSA. The CDR3 totals 14 residues. V dropped 1 base and J dropped 3 bases, with 10 bases sitting between them. The CDR3 DNA reads TGTGCCAGCAGCTTAGGAGGGAACCACTACGAGCAGTACTTC. It yields the protein CASSLGGNHYEQYF.

The rearrangement joins TRBV3-1 to TRBJ2-1; TRBD2 matches 9 bases. V was clipped by 4 bases and J by 4 bases; unmatched bases: 5. Germline V CDR1 and CDR2: LGHDT, YNNKEL (reference sequence). The CDR3 sequence is 15 residues long. The CDR3 spells CASSRTSELYNEQFF. The CDR3 DNA reads TGTGCCAGCAGCCGGACTAGCGAGTTATACAATGAGCAGTTCTTC.

This clonotype showed up just a few times. The chain uses TRBV28 and TRBJ2-7, with D hard to call. The CDR3 length is 14 residues. Germline CDR1 is MDHEN and CDR2 is SYDVKM. V was clipped by 4 bases and J by 2 bases, with 12 bases between them. CDR3 DNA sequence: TGTGCCAGCAGTTCTACCGGGCCCACCTACGAGCAGTACTTC. Its translation: CASSSTGPTYEQYF.

This clonotype appeared many times. The chain couples TRBV11-2 to TRBJ2-7; 10 positions match TRBD2. Germline CDR1 and CDR2: SGHAT and FQNNGV. Trimming at V came to 2 bases and at J to 5 bases, leaving 3 bases not matched to a gene. The CDR3 contains 14 residues. The CDR3 region is CASSLLAGENEQYF. The CDR3, as DNA: TGTGCCAGCAGCTTACTAGCGGGAGAGAACGAGCAGTACTTC.